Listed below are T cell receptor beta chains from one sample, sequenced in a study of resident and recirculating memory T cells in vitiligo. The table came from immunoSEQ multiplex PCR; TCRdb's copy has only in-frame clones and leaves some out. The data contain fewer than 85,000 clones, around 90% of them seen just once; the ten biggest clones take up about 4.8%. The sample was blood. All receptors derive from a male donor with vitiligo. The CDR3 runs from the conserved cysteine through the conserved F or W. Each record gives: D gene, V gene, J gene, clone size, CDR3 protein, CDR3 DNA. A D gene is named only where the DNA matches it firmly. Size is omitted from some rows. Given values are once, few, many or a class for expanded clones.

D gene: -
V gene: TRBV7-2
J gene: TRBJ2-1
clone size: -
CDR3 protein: CASSRAAGVYNEQFF
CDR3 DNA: TGTGCCAGCAGCAGGGCGGCAGGGGTCTACAATGAGCAGTTCTTC

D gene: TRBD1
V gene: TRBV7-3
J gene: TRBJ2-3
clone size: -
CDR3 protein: CASSQGGQGPDTQYF
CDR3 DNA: TGTGCCAGCAGCCAAGGGGGACAGGGGCCAGATACGCAGTATTTT

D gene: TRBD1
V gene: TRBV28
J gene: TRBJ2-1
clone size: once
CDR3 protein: CASSLQGQGRDEQFF
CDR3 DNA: TGTGCCAGCAGTTTACAGGGACAGGGCAGGGATGAGCAGTTCTTC

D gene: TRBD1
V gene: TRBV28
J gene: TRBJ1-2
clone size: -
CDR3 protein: CASSSGTGNYTF
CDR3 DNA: TGTGCCAGCAGTTCCGGGACAGGGAACTACACCTTC

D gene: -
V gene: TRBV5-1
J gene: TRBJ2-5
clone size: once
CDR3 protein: CASSLVGMSGETQYF
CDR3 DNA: TGCGCCAGCAGCTTGGTGGGTATGTCGGGGGAGACCCAGTACTTC

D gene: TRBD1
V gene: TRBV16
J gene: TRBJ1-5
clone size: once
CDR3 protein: CASSQLSTGGQPQHF
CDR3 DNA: TGTGCCAGCAGCCAATTGTCAACAGGGGGACAGCCCCAGCATTTT

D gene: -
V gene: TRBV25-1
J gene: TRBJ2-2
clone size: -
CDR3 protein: CASSVPGGELFF
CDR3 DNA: TGTGCCAGCAGTGTACCGGGCGGGGAGCTGTTTTTT

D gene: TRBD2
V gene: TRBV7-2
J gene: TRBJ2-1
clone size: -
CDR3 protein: CASNQLAGAYNEQFF
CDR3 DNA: TGTGCCAGCAACCAACTAGCGGGAGCCTACAATGAGCAGTTCTTC

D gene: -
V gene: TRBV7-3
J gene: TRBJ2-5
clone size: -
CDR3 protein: CASRWGQNGPQYF
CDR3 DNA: TGTGCCAGCAGATGGGGGCAAAACGGGCCCCAGTACTTC

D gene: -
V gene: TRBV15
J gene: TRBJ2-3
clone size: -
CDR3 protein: CATSRGPGQADTQYF
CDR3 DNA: TGTGCCACCAGCAGAGGCCCAGGGCAGGCAGATACGCAGTATTTT

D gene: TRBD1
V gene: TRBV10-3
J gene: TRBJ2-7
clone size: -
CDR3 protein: CAISGQGNEQYF
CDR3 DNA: TGTGCCATCAGTGGACAGGGGAACGAGCAGTACTTC

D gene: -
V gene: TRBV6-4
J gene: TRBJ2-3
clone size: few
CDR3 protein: CASSDGQGSDTQYF
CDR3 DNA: TGTGCCAGCAGCGATGGCCAGGGCTCAGATACGCAGTATTTT

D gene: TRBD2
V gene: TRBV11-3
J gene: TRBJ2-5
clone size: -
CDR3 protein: CASSSWGGRETQYF
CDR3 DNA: TGTGCCAGCAGCTCCTGGGGGGGGAGGGAGACCCAGTACTTC

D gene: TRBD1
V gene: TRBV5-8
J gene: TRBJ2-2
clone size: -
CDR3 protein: CASNLHGQGSTGELFF
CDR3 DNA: TGTGCCAGCAACCTACATGGACAGGGGAGTACCGGGGAGCTGTTTTTT

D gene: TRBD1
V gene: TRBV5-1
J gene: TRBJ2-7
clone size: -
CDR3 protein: CASSVGTGNEQYF
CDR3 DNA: TGCGCCAGCAGCGTGGGGACAGGAAACGAGCAGTACTTC

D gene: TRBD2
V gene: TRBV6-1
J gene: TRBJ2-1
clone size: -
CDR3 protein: CASGLAETNEQFF
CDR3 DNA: TGTGCCAGCGGACTAGCGGAGACCAATGAGCAGTTCTTC

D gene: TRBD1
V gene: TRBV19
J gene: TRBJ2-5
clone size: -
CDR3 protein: CASSIFTGEETQYF
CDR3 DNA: TGTGCCAGTAGTATATTTACAGGGGAAGAGACCCAGTACTTC

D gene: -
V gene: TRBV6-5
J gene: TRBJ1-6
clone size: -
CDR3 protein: CATQGTYNSPLHF
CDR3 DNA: TGTGCCACCCAGGGGACCTATAATTCACCCCTCCACTTT

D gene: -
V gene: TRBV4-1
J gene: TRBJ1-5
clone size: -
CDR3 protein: CASSHREGPSNQPQHF
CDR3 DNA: TGCGCCAGCAGCCATCGGGAAGGGCCCAGCAATCAGCCCCAGCATTTT

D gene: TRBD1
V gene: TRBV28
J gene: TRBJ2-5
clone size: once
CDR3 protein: CASSVDPRTGGETQYF
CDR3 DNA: TGTGCCAGCAGTGTAGATCCCCGTACAGGGGGAGAGACCCAGTACTTC

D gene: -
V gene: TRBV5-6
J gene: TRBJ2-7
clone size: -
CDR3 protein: CASSFPLDYEQYF
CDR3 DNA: TGTGCCAGCAGCTTCCCACTTGACTACGAGCAGTACTTC

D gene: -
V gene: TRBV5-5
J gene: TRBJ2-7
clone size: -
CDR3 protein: CASRPYFQGTHEQYF
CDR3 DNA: TGTGCCAGCAGACCCTACTTCCAGGGTACCCACGAGCAGTACTTC

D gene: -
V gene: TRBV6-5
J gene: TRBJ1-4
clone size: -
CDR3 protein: CASSYCEEKLFF
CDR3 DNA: TGTGCCAGCAGTTACTGCGAGGAAAAACTGTTTTTT

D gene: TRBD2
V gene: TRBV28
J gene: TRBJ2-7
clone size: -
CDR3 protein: CASSLGTSGRRSYEQYF
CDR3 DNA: TGTGCCAGCAGTTTAGGGACTAGCGGGAGAAGGTCCTACGAGCAGTACTTC

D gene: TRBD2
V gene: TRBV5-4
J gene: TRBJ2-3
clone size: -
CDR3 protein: CASSLGDGRDTQYF
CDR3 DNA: TGTGCCAGCAGCTTGGGTGACGGGAGGGATACGCAGTATTTT

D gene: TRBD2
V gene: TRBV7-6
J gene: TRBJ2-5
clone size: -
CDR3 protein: CASRRTSGRAETQYF
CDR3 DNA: TGTGCCAGCAGGCGAACTAGCGGGAGGGCGGAGACCCAGTACTTC

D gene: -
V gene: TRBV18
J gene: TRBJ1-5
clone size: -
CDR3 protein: CASSAQYSYSNQPQHF
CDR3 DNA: TGTGCCAGCTCAGCACAGTACTCTTATAGCAATCAGCCCCAGCATTTT

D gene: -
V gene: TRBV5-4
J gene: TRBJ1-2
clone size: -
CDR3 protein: CASSSSGTSGPFVYGYTF
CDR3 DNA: TGTGCCAGCAGCTCTTCCGGGACATCGGGCCCGTTCGTCTATGGCTACACCTTC

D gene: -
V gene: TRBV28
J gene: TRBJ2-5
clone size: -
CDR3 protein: CASSPSSLEEAQYF
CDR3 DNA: TGTGCCAGCAGCCCGAGCAGCCTCGAAGAGGCCCAGTACTTC

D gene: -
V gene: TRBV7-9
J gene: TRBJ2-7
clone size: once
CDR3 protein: CASSLIAYEQYF
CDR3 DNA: TGTGCCAGCAGCTTAATAGCCTACGAGCAGTACTTC

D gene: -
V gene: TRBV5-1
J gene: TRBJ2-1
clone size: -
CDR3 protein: CASSDGGAYNEQFF
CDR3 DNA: TGCGCCAGCAGCGATGGCGGGGCCTACAATGAGCAGTTCTTC

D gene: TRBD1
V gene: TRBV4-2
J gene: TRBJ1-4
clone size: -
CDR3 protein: CASSVQGETNEKLFF
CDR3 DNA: TGTGCCAGCAGCGTGCAGGGGGAAACTAATGAAAAACTGTTTTTT

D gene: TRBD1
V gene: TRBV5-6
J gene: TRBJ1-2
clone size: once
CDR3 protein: CASSIPTGAGYGYTF
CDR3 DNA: TGTGCCAGCAGCATCCCGACAGGGGCGGGGTATGGCTACACCTTC

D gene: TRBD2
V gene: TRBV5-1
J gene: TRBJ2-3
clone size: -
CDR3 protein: CASSVRGDTQYF
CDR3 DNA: TGCGCCAGCAGCGTGCGGGGGGATACGCAGTATTTT

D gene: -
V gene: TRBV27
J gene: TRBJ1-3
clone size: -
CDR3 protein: CASSYSRAGHTIYF
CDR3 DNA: TGTGCCAGCAGTTACAGTCGGGCGGGACACACCATATATTTT

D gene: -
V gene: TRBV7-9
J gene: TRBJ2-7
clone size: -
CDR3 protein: CASRVSSYEQYF
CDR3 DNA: TGTGCCAGCAGGGTTAGCTCCTACGAGCAGTACTTC

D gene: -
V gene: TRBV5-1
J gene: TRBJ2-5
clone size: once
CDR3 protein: CASSLAGTKGETQYF
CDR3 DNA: TGCGCCAGCAGCTTGGCTGGGACAAAAGGAGAGACCCAGTACTTC